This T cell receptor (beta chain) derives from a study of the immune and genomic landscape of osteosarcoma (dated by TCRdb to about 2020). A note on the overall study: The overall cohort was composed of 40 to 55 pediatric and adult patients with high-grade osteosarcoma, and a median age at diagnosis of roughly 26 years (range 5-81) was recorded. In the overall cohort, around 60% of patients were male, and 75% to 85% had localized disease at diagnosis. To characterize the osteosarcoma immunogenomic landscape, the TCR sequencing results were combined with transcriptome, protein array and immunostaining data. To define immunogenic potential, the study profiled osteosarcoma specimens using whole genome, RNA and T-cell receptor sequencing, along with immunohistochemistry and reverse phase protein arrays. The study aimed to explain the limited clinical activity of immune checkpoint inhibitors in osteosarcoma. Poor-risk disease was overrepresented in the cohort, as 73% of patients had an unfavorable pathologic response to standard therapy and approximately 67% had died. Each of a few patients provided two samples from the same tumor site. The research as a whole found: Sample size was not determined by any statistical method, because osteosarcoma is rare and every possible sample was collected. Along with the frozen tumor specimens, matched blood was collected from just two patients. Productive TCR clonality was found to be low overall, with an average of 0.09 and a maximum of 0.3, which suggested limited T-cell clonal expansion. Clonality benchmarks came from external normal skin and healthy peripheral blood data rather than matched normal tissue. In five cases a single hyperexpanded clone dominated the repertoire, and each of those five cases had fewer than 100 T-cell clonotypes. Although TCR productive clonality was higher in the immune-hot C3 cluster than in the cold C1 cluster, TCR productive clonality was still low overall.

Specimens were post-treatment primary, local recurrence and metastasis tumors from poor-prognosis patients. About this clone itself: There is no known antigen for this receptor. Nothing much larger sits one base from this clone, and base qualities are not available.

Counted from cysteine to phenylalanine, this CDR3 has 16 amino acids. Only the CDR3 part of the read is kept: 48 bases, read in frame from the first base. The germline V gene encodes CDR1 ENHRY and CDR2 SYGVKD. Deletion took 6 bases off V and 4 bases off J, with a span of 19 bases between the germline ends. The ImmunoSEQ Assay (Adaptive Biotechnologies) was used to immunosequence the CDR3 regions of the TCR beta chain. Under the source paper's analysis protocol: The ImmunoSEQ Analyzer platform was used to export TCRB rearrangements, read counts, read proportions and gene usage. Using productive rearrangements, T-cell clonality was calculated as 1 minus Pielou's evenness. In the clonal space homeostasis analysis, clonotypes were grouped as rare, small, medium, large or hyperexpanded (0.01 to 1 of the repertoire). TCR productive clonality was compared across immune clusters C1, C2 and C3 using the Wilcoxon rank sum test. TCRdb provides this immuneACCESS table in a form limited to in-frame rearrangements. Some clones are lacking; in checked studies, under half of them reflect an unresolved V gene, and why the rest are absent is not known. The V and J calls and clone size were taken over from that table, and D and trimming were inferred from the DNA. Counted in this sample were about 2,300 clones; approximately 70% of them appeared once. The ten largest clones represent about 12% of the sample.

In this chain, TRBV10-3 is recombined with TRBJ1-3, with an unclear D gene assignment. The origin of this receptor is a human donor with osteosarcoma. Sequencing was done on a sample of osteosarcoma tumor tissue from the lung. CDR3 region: CAISLNNVGVGNTIYF. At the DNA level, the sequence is TGTGCCATCAGCCTAAACAACGTTGGAGTAGGAAACACCATATATTTT.